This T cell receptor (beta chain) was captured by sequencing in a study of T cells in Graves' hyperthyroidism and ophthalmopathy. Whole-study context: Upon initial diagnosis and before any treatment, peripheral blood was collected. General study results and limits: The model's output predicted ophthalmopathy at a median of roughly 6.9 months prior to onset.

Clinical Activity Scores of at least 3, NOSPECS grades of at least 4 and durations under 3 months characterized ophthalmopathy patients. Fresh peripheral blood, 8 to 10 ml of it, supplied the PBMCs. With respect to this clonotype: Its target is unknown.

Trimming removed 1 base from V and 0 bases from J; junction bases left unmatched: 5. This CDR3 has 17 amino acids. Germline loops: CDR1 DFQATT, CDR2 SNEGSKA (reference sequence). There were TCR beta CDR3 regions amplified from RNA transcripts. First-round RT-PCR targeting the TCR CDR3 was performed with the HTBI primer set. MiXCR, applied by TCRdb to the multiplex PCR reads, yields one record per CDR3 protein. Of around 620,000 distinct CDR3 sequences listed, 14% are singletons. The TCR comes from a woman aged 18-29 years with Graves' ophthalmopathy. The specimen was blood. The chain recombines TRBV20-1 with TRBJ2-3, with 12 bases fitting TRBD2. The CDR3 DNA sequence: TGCAGTGCTAGAGGACTAGCGGGAGTTATGAGCACAGATACGCAGTATTTT. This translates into CSARGLAGVMSTDTQYF.